Shown below are 26 T cell receptor beta chains from a single sample sequenced in a study of T-cell reconstitution after alpha-beta-depleted transplantation in children. Unique molecular identifiers were used to barcode this TCRbeta library. From the PCR reads, TCRdb called clonotypes with MiXCR, one entry per CDR3 protein. Among a few hundred thousand distinct CDR3 sequences listed, roughly 13% were seen once. This material consisted of PBMCs, mostly from graft donor cells, taken 360 days after TCRalphabeta/CD19-depleted stem cell transplant. The receptors stem from a male patient aged 10-17 years who had a stem cell transplant for acute myeloid leukemia, so the T cells may come from the graft donor.

This clonotype was seen more than once but under ten times. The chain uses TRBV20-1 and TRBJ2-3, with unresolved D. V was pared by 6 bases and J by 0 bases, with 13 bases between. Germline V gene data show CDR1 as DFQATT and CDR2 as SNEGSKA (reference sequence). This CDR3 contains 14 residues. In DNA, the CDR3 is TGCAGTGCCGAAAAGTCCCCGAGCACAGATACGCAGTATTTT. Translation: CSAEKSPSTDTQYF.

The chain combines TRBV28 with TRBJ2-3, with TRBD2 identical over 7 bases. Germline lookup yields CDR1 MDHEN and CDR2 SYDVKM. The V gene end was trimmed by 7 bases and the J gene end by 3 bases; junction bases not matched to a gene: 7. The CDR3 runs 14 residues. Written as DNA, the CDR3 is TGTGCCAGCACGGCGGAAGCGGGAACAGATACGCAGTATTTT. This encodes CASTAEAGTDTQYF.

This clonotype was recorded many times. V and J are TRBV20-1 and TRBJ2-7; TRBD2 matches at 8 bases. The CDR3 extends over 14 amino acids. CDR1 is DFQATT and CDR2 is SNEGSKA in the germline V gene (reference sequence). The V segment lost 0 bases and the J segment 9 bases; nucleotides outside the gene matches: 10. CDR3 residues: CSARDRTGGPVQYF. The CDR3 DNA sequence: TGCAGTGCTAGAGATCGAACGGGAGGGCCCGTGCAGTACTTC.

This clonotype was seen a handful of times. The rearrangement joins TRBV3-1 to TRBJ2-7; possibly TRBD2 for D (5 bases). Germline CDR1 LGHDT, CDR2 YNNKEL (reference sequence). The CDR3 is 14 residues long. Deletions cut 4 bases from V and 2 bases from J, with 12 bases between. In DNA form, the CDR3 reads TGTGCCAGCAGCCCGAGGGTCCGGGCCTACGAGCAGTACTTC. It yields the protein CASSPRVRAYEQYF.

This clonotype occurred a few times. This chain uses TRBV20-1 with TRBJ1-2; D ambiguous. The germline gives CDR1 DFQATT, CDR2 SNEGSKA (reference sequence). V lost 3 bases, J lost 0 bases, and 14 bases lay in between. CDR3 length equals 15 residues. The CDR3 spells CSARREGWPNYGYTF. The CDR3 region has the DNA TGCAGTGCTAGGCGGGAGGGCTGGCCTAACTATGGCTACACCTTC.

This clonotype was recorded at least ten times. The rearrangement joins TRBV29-1 to TRBJ2-7, with 9 bases fitting TRBD1. The CDR3 has 12 residues. From germline, CDR1 is SQVTM and CDR2 ANQGSEA. After removal of 4 bases from V and 4 bases from J, the junction contained 2 bases not matched to a gene. The CDR3 sequence: CSVGTGEYEQYF. CDR3 DNA sequence: TGCAGCGTTGGGACAGGGGAGTACGAGCAGTACTTC.

This clonotype was seen more than once but under ten times. This CDR3 is CASSLKRGAGDGANVLTF. The CDR3 nucleotides are TGTGCCAGCAGCTTAAAACGGGGAGCGGGAGATGGGGCCAACGTCCTGACTTTC. This sequence joins TRBV11-1 and TRBJ2-6; 8 bases line up with TRBD2. Germline CDR1 and CDR2: SGHAT and FQDESV (reference sequence). Trimming cost V 2 bases and J 3 bases; bases outside gene matches: 9. The CDR3 spans 18 residues.

V gene TRBV10-3 combines with J gene TRBJ2-3; 14 nucleotides agree with TRBD2. With V trimmed by 5 bases and J by 3 bases, 10 bases remained unmatched. The CDR3 is made up of 18 amino acids. Germline assignment: CDR1 ENHRY and CDR2 SYGVKD. CDR3 sequence (DNA): TGTGCCATCAGTTTAGCCCGGGGACTAGCGGGAGCGACAGATACGCAGTATTTT. This sequence encodes CAISLARGLAGATDTQYF.

This clonotype showed up just a few times. In DNA form, the CDR3 reads TGTGCCACCCGCTACGTGAACACCGGGGAGCTGTTTTTT. This encodes CATRYVNTGELFF. The V call is TRBV19, the J call TRBJ2-2; no definite D call. The CDR3 totals 13 residues. Trimming removed 10 bases at V and 1 base at J, with 10 bases between. Looked up from germline, CDR1 is LNHDA and CDR2 is SQIVND (reference sequence).

This clonotype was seen repeatedly, ten times or more. This chain connects TRBV19 to TRBJ1-2, with D possibly matching TRBD1 (5 bases). Trimming cost V 1 base and J 7 bases, with 16 bases left between them. The CDR3 consists of 15 residues. CDR1 is LNHDA and CDR2 is SQIVND in the germline V gene (reference sequence). The CDR3 nucleotides read TGTGCCAGTAGTATAGTGGGGACTGACTATACTGGCTACACCTTC. Translation: CASSIVGTDYTGYTF.

In its sample, this clonotype was seen a few times. The J gene is TRBJ2-7, the V gene TRBV28, with D possibly being TRBD2 (5 bases). Trimming took off 7 bases at V and 1 base at J, with 11 bases between the two ends. This CDR3 spans 13 amino acids. CDR1 MDHEN and CDR2 SYDVKM come from the germline V gene. The CDR3 reads CASIKRQSYEQYF. The CDR3 region has the DNA TGTGCCAGCATAAAGCGGCAATCCTACGAGCAGTACTTC. Full variable domain (remainder filled in from reference TRBV28 and TRBJ2-7): DVKVTQSSRYLVKRTGEKVFLECVQDMDHENMFWYRQDPGLGLRLIYFSYDVKMKEKGDIPEGYSVSREKKERFSLILESASTNQTSMYLCASIKRQSYEQYFGPGTRLTVT.

This clonotype was counted many times. The chain combines TRBV29-1 with TRBJ2-4; tentative D call: TRBD1 (5 bases). The germline CDR1 and CDR2 sequences are SQVTM and ANQGSEA. The CDR3 has 16 residues. Trimming took 3 bases from V and 0 from J, leaving 15 bases between them. Written as DNA, the CDR3 is TGCAGCGTTGAGATTTTAACAGGAATAGCCAAAAACATTCAGTACTTC. It translates to CSVEILTGIAKNIQYF.

This rearrangement joins TRBV9 to TRBJ2-1; maybe TRBD2 (6 bases). Per the germline V gene, CDR1 is SGDLS and CDR2 is YYNGEE. The V gene lost 3 bases and the J gene lost 5 bases, with 21 bases spanning the gap. This CDR3 spans 17 amino acids. CDR3 sequence (DNA): TGTGCCAGCAGCGCTGGGACTCCACCTCACGGAGACAATGAGCAGTTCTTC. Residues: CASSAGTPPHGDNEQFF.

Points on this clonotype: A read error may produce the germline difference seen at one junction end. The V and J genes are TRBV18 and TRBJ2-1, with TRBD2 matching over 10 bases. The germline V gene encodes CDR1 KGHSH and CDR2 LQKENI. CDR3 length: 15 amino acids. Here the CDR3 reads CASSPQTELAGMMIF. DNA of the CDR3: TGTGCCAGCTCACCACAAACAGAACTAGCGGGAATGATGATCTTC.

This clonotype has only a few counts. This chain's CDR3 is CSVGDRGWGTEAFF. For the CDR3, the DNA is TGCAGCGTAGGGGACAGGGGTTGGGGCACTGAAGCTTTCTTT. The chain is built from TRBV29-1 and TRBJ1-1; 10 nucleotides align to TRBD1. The ends lost 6 bases at V and 4 bases at J; junction bases unmatched: 8. This CDR3 region has 14 residues. CDR1 is SQVTM and CDR2 is ANQGSEA in the germline V gene.

The chain carries TRBV29-1 and TRBJ2-1; D is uncertain. Germline lookup yields CDR1 SQVTM and CDR2 ANQGSEA. Trimming left V 3 bases short and J 1 base short, with 16 bases between. The CDR3 is 16 residues long. As DNA, the CDR3 is TGCAGCGTTGAGGGAAGCACGGGCATATCCTACAATGAGCAGTTCTTC. It yields the protein CSVEGSTGISYNEQFF.

There are a few counts of this clonotype. V and J are TRBV7-9 and TRBJ1-4, with a tentative D call TRBD1 (5 bases). V lost 5 bases and J lost 4, with 20 bases in between. The germline V gene encodes CDR1 SEHNR and CDR2 FQNEAQ (reference sequence). This CDR3 has 17 amino acids. The CDR3 reads CASSPRPNGGVNEKLFF. CDR3 coding DNA: TGTGCCAGCAGCCCCAGGCCTAACGGAGGGGTTAATGAAAAACTGTTTTTT.

This clonotype was recorded a few times. This sequence joins TRBV12-3 or TRBV12-4 and TRBJ2-3; 10 nucleotides agree with TRBD2. This CDR3 region has 16 residues. The junction had 7 bases not matched to a gene; V was cut back by 3 bases and J by 4 bases. This CDR3 reads CASSFVAGGYADTQYF. Here the CDR3 DNA reads TGTGCCAGCAGTTTTGTAGCGGGAGGCTACGCAGATACGCAGTATTTT.

This clonotype has ten or more counts. This chain joins TRBV29-1 and TRBJ2-2; D remains ambiguous. The CDR3 has 15 residues. Germline CDR1 reads SQVTM; CDR2 reads ANQGSEA. Trimming removed 4 bases at V and 2 bases at J, with 14 bases between. In nucleotides, the CDR3 is TGCAGCGTTGGCCAGATTGGGCTAAACACCGGGGAGCTGTTTTTT. This sequence encodes CSVGQIGLNTGELFF.

The sample holds a few counts of this clonotype. The chain links TRBV11-1 to TRBJ2-3, with D perhaps TRBD1 or TRBD2 (5 bases each). Trimming stripped 3 bases from V and 5 bases from J, with 18 bases between. Germline V gene sequence: CDR1 SGHAT, CDR2 FQDESV (reference sequence). The CDR3 loop spans 16 amino acids. CDR3 in amino acids: CASSLEGTFLGDTQYF. Here the CDR3 DNA reads TGTGCCAGCAGCTTGGAAGGGACCTTTCTAGGAGATACGCAGTATTTT.

In its sample, this clonotype was seen a few times. The chain has TRBV29-1 and TRBJ2-2; D remains unclear. The germline gives CDR1 SQVTM, CDR2 ANQGSEA. The CDR3 has 11 amino acids. Trimming removed 6 bases from V and 6 bases from J, with 8 bases in between. The DNA of the CDR3 is TGCAGCGTCCAGGACCCCGGGGAGCTGTTTTTT. This gives the protein CSVQDPGELFF.

This rearrangement joins TRBV6-2 or TRBV6-3 to TRBJ2-7, with D possibly being TRBD1 or TRBD2 (5 bases each). V was trimmed by 7 bases and J by 0 bases, leaving 13 bases between them. The length of the CDR3 is 14 residues. Germline V CDR1 and CDR2: MNHEY, SVGEGT. For the CDR3, the DNA is TGTGCCAGCATGTCCGGGACCGGCTCCTACGAGCAGTACTTC. Encoded protein: CASMSGTGSYEQYF.

This clonotype was observed a handful of times. V usage is TRBV29-1 and J usage is TRBJ2-7; a weak D match, TRBD2 (5 bases). V lost 0 bases to trimming and J lost 7 bases, with 19 bases between them. The germline V gene encodes CDR1 SQVTM and CDR2 ANQGSEA. CDR3 length: 15 residues. As DNA, the CDR3 is TGCAGCGTTGAAGATATGGGCGACCGAGGGTGGGAGCAGTACTTC. It translates to CSVEDMGDRGWEQYF.

V is TRBV5-1 and J is TRBJ2-1, with 7 bases aligning to TRBD2. The germline CDR1 and CDR2 sequences are SGHRS and YFSETQ. This CDR3 has 19 residues. J lost 1 base, V lost 0 bases, and 13 bases had no gene match. CDR3 in amino acids: CASSLAPRAGVQSYNEQFF. The CDR3 nucleotides read TGCGCCAGCAGCTTGGCCCCCCGGGCGGGAGTCCAATCCTACAATGAGCAGTTCTTC.

The V and J genes are TRBV28 and TRBJ1-2; D might be TRBD1 (6 bases). V lost 2 bases and J lost 1, with 14 bases in between. The CDR3 loop spans 16 amino acids. CDR1 MDHEN and CDR2 SYDVKM come from the germline V gene. In DNA, the CDR3 is TGTGCCAGCAGTTTAACAGGGAGACGGGTTAACTATGGCTACACCTTC. It encodes CASSLTGRRVNYGYTF.

The V and J genes are TRBV9 and TRBJ2-3, with D perhaps matching TRBD2 (6 bases). The CDR3 is made up of 15 amino acids. Germline V gene lookup returns CDR1 SGDLS and CDR2 YYNGEE. V lost 2 bases and J lost 1, with 11 bases in between. The CDR3 is CASSVIPSGTDTQYF. CDR3 nucleotide sequence: TGTGCCAGCAGCGTGATCCCTAGCGGCACAGATACGCAGTATTTT.